The T cell receptor (beta chain) under discussion was sequenced for a study of identical twins. There are 14 residues in the CDR3. The germline V gene has CDR1 SGHDT and CDR2 YYEEEE. Trimming shortened V by 0 bases and J by 5 bases, and 9 bases separated the two germline ends. A universal primer site was added by template switching, and unique molecular identifiers were carried by the cDNA. TCRdb fed the 5' RACE reads into MiXCR, producing one record per CDR3 protein. The sample holds some 760,000 distinct CDR3 sequences, roughly 18% seen once. This same sample was also taken into another study, of T cells expressing NK-cell markers. That report adds: Seven HCMV-seropositive donors and one seronegative donor made up the eight sequenced donors. A few of the donors also had these clonotypes leading their CD3+CD56-NKG2C+ fraction.

Sequenced sample: PBMCs. The receptor was isolated from a woman aged 18-30 years in good health. The V call is TRBV5-6, the J call TRBJ1-5, with D maybe TRBD1 (5 bases). The CDR3 DNA follows: TGTGCCAGCAGCTTGGCAGGGATTCATCAGCCCCAGCATTTT. Translation: CASSLAGIHQPQHF.